Listed here are 24 T cell receptor beta chains from one sample, sequenced in a study of T cells in women clearing cervical HPV infection (dated by TCRdb to 2017 to 2018). Library preparation employed the immunoSEQ multiplex PCR assay. TCRdb stores this immuneACCESS table with in-frame sequences only. Part of the clones is absent; in the studies checked, under half of the shortfall reflects unresolved V genes, and no reason is known for the rest. The sample's own table lists about 46,000 clones. The ten largest make up less than 40% of the sample. Sequences were obtained from blood buffy coat. These receptors all stem from a woman between 18 and 69 years old with a cervical HPV16 infection that either progressed to CIN3+ or cleared (not recorded which).

With regard to this clone: Read sequence stops 3 residues before the CDR3 end, and the germline J gene provides the missing end. The chain employs TRBV7-3 and TRBJ2-1, with 8 bases lining up with TRBD2. The CDR3 covers 17 residues. Germline CDR1 reads SGHTA; CDR2 reads FQGTGA. Trimming removed 2 bases from V and 3 bases from J; junction bases left unmatched: 9. CDR3 residues: CASSLWGSSGSYNEQFF. Incomplete CDR3 DNA: TGTGCCAGCAGCTTATGGGGCTCGAGCGGGAGCTACAATGAG.

Remarks on this clone: The CDR3 end falls 3 residues outside the read, so it is completed with the germline J gene. V is TRBV5-1 and J is TRBJ2-1, with 14 bases matching TRBD2. Germline lookup yields CDR1 SGHRS and CDR2 YFSETQ. This CDR3 region has 18 residues. V trimming: 0 bases; J trimming: 1 base; junction bases outside the gene matches: 3. The CDR3 bases that were read are TGCGCCAGCAGCTTGGACGGGACTAGCGGGGGTTCCTACAATGAG. This gives the protein CASSLDGTSGGSYNE. The complete CDR3 protein is CASSLDGTSGGSYNEQFF. Together with reference TRBV5-1 and TRBJ2-1, the CDR3 gives the full variable domain: KAGVTQTPRYLIKTRGQQVTLSCSPISGHRSVSWYQQTPGQGLQFLFEYFSETQRNKGNFPGRFSGRQFSNSRSEMNVSTLELGDSALYLCASSLDGTSGGSYNEQFFGPGTRLTVL.

In regard to this clone: The read finishes 3 residues shy of the CDR3 end, and the germline J gene is used to complete it. This chain links TRBV14 with TRBJ2-1; 7 bases line up with TRBD2. Germline assignment: CDR1 SGHDN and CDR2 FVKESK. The CDR3 loop spans 15 amino acids. The V segment lost 0 bases and the J segment 9 bases; nucleotides outside the gene matches: 8. CDR3 in amino acids: CASSQEWTRWGEQFF. CDR3 DNA (partial): TGTGCCAGCAGCCAAGAGTGGACTAGGTGGGGTGAG.

Worth noting for this clone: The read finishes 3 residues shy of the CDR3 end, and the germline J gene is used to complete it. The chain links TRBV30 to TRBJ1-6; the match to TRBD1 covers 9 bases. Germline V CDR1 and CDR2: GTSNPN, SVGIG (reference sequence). CDR3 length: 13 residues. The V segment lost 2 bases and the J segment 10 bases; nucleotides outside the gene matches: 3. CDR3: CAWSSGQGSPLHF. The DNA read from the CDR3 is TGTGCCTGGAGTTCGGGACAGGGATCACCC.

Regarding this clone: The sequenced fragment ends 3 residues before the CDR3 boundary, so the rest is inferred from the germline J gene. The genes are TRBV20-1 and TRBJ1-4, with D possibly matching TRBD1 (5 bases). Germline CDR1 is DFQATT and CDR2 is SNEGSKA (reference sequence). Trimming stripped 3 bases from V and 8 bases from J, with 10 bases between. This CDR3 has 12 amino acids. CDR3 residues: CSASRGIEKLFF. The CDR3 DNA, read in part, is TGCAGTGCTAGCCGGGGGATCGAAAAA.

About this clone itself: The read is 3 residues too short to cover the CDR3 end, so that end is filled in from the germline J gene. The chain links TRBV7-3 to TRBJ1-6, with unresolved D. V was trimmed by 5 bases and J by 4 bases, leaving 9 bases between them. The CDR3 has 14 residues. The germline gives CDR1 SGHTA, CDR2 FQGTGA. The CDR3 sequence: CASSIQPYNSPLHF. CDR3 DNA (partial): TGTGCCAGCAGCATACAGCCGTATAATTCACCC.

In the case of this clone: Read sequence stops 3 residues before the CDR3 end, and the germline J gene provides the missing end. V and J are TRBV2 and TRBJ2-3; 9 bases are a match to TRBD2. CDR3 length equals 14 residues. J was trimmed by 0 bases and V by 11 bases; bases with no gene match: 6. The germline V gene encodes CDR1 SNHLY and CDR2 FYNNEI. The DNA read from the CDR3 is TGTGCCGGGATAGCGGGAGTGAGCACAGATACG. It specifies CAGIAGVSTDT. The CDR3 as a whole reads CAGIAGVSTDTQYF.

Of note for this clone: The missing CDR3 end, 3 residues past where the read stops, is filled in from the germline J gene. This chain uses TRBV7-2 with TRBJ2-3; D is undetermined. Trimming removed 1 base from V and 1 base from J, with 9 bases in between. The CDR3 length is 15 residues. Germline V gene lookup returns CDR1 SGHTA and CDR2 FQGNSA. This chain's CDR3 is CASSLVASGTDTQYF. CDR3 DNA (partial): TGTGCCAGCAGCTTAGTTGCTAGTGGCACAGATACG.

About this clone itself: The read gets to within 3 residues of the CDR3 end, and the germline J gene fills in the rest. The V and J genes are TRBV2 and TRBJ2-2, with D possibly being TRBD1 (6 bases). The CDR3 loop spans 16 amino acids. Per the germline V gene, CDR1 is SNHLY and CDR2 is FYNNEI. The chain's CDR3 is CASSVGTPLGNSPLFF. Partial CDR3 DNA: TGTGCCAGCAGTGTCGGGACACCCTTAGGGAATTCACCG.

With respect to this clone: The read ends 3 residues before the CDR3 terminus; that terminus is restored from the germline J gene. The chain recombines TRBV18 with TRBJ2-3, with TRBD2 matching 13 bases. Looked up from germline, CDR1 is KGHSH and CDR2 is LQKENI. With V trimmed by 6 bases and J by 4 bases, 10 bases remained unmatched. This CDR3 has 17 amino acids. The sequenced part of the CDR3 DNA is TGTGCCAGCTCGACACGGACTAGCGGGAGTGGGTCAGATACG. It specifies CASSTRTSGSGSDT. From start to end, the CDR3 is CASSTRTSGSGSDTQYF.

On this clone: The read falls 3 residues short of the CDR3 end, and the missing part is taken from the germline J gene. The V call is TRBV7-2, the J call TRBJ1-5; tentative D call: TRBD1 (6 bases). The V gene's germline CDR1 is SGHTA and CDR2 FQGNSA. This CDR3 has 16 residues. V was pared by 0 bases and J by 0 bases, with 9 bases between. CDR3 loop: CASSLAGGGSNQPQHF. The covered CDR3 bases are TGTGCCAGCAGCTTAGCGGGAGGGGGTAGCAATCAGCCC.

A remark on this clone: The read halts 3 residues ahead of the CDR3 end, with the missing end drawn from the germline J gene. The gene calls are TRBV20-1 and TRBJ2-1, with TRBD2 identical over 14 bases. CDR3 size: 16 residues. Germline CDR1 is DFQATT and CDR2 is SNEGSKA (reference sequence). V shed 3 bases and J 0 bases; nucleotides not matched to a gene: 1. CDR3 DNA, as far as it was read: TGCAGTGCTAGTGGACTAGCGGGAGGCTCCTACAATGAG. It is translated as CSASGLAGGSYNE. The CDR3 in its entirety is CSASGLAGGSYNEQFF.

Regarding this clone: The read ends 3 residues before the CDR3 terminus; that terminus is restored from the germline J gene. The chain uses TRBV19 and TRBJ1-5; no clear D. The germline V gene encodes CDR1 LNHDA and CDR2 SQIVND (reference sequence). Trimming stripped 3 bases from V and 6 bases from J, with 12 bases between. The CDR3 covers 14 residues. Partial CDR3 DNA: TGTGCCAGTAGTATGGAAGGGTTTTCTCAGCCC. Translated, it gives CASSMEGFSQP. The full CDR3 reads CASSMEGFSQPQHF.

As to this clone: The CDR3 extends 3 residues past the end of the read, so its final part is completed from the germline J gene. The chain combines TRBV2 with TRBJ2-7; TRBD2 agrees at 8 bases. Trimming took 6 bases from V and 6 from J; bases not matched to a gene: 10. This CDR3 has 14 residues. Germline V gives CDR1 SNHLY, CDR2 FYNNEI. Incomplete CDR3 DNA: TGTGCCAGCAGGGTTAGCGGGGTGGCCTTCGAG. Protein product: CASRVSGVAFE. The entire CDR3 reads CASRVSGVAFEQYF. Filled out from reference TRBV2 and TRBJ2-7, the complete variable domain reads EPEVTQTPSHQVTQMGQEVILRCVPISNHLYFYWYRQILGQKVEFLVSFYNNEISEKSEIFDDQFSVERPDGSNFTLKIRSTKLEDSAMYFCASRVSGVAFEQYFGPGTRLTVT.

Concerning this clone: The CDR3 is cut off 3 residues early in the read; its end comes from the germline J gene. The chain recombines TRBV5-1 with TRBJ2-3; no reliable D call. Trimming pared 1 base from V and 0 bases from J, leaving 9 bases between. Germline CDR1 SGHRS, CDR2 YFSETQ. The CDR3 length is 15 residues. CDR3 DNA, as far as it was read: TGCGCCAGCAGCTTGAGGGCGTCTAGCACAGATACG. This codes for CASSLRASSTDT. The entire CDR3 protein is CASSLRASSTDTQYF.

With respect to this clone: The read ends 3 residues shy of where the CDR3 ends; the end is completed using the germline J gene. V usage is TRBV13 and J usage is TRBJ2-5, with 7 bases lining up with TRBD1. V lost 5 bases, J lost 3 bases, and 3 bases stayed unmatched. Germline V gene lookup returns CDR1 PRHDT and CDR2 FYEKMQ (reference sequence). This CDR3 region has 13 residues. CDR3 DNA, as far as it was read: TGTGCCAGCAGCCCTGACAGGGAAGAGACC. It yields the protein CASSPDREET. The whole CDR3 sequence is CASSPDREETQYF.

About this clone: Mismatch with germline at one junction end may stem from a read error. The read stops 3 residues short of the end of the CDR3; the missing end is completed from the germline J gene. This chain links TRBV7-7 with TRBJ2-3; the match to TRBD2 covers 13 bases. CDR1 is SSHAT, CDR2 FNYEAQ, per germline (reference sequence). The length of the CDR3 is 16 residues. The CDR3 sequence is CASSSGLAGVIETQYF. The CDR3 DNA, read in part, is TGTGCTAGCAGCTCTGGACTAGCGGGAGTGATAGAGACG.

As for this clone: The read terminates 3 residues ahead of where the CDR3 ends, so the germline J gene completes it. The chain joins TRBV30 to TRBJ2-5; D uncertain. There are 14 residues in the CDR3. In germline, CDR1 is GTSNPN, CDR2 SVGIG (reference sequence). CDR3 DNA (partial): TGTGCCTGGAGTGTGATTGTTGCAACAGATACC. Translated, it gives CAWSVIVATDT. The full CDR3 sequence reads CAWSVIVATDTQYF.

On this clone itself: Sequencing ends 3 residues short of the CDR3 end; the germline J gene provides the rest. The J gene is TRBJ2-3, the V gene TRBV7-6, with D tentatively TRBD2 (6 bases). There are 15 residues in the CDR3. Germline V gene sequence: CDR1 SGHVS, CDR2 FNYEAQ. V dropped 0 bases and J dropped 2 bases, with 9 bases sitting between them. The part of the CDR3 DNA that was read is TGTGCCAGCAGCTTAGCCGGGGGATCCACAGATACG. Its translation is CASSLAGGSTDT. The CDR3 in full is CASSLAGGSTDTQYF.

Comments on this clone: The read falls 3 residues short of the CDR3 end, and the missing part is taken from the germline J gene. The genes are TRBV20-1 and TRBJ2-5; D might be TRBD1 (6 bases). Germline assignment: CDR1 DFQATT and CDR2 SNEGSKA (reference sequence). V gave up 5 bases and J gave up 4 bases, with 14 bases separating them. The CDR3 covers 13 residues. The part of the CDR3 DNA that was read is TGCAGTGCTCAGATCGACAGGAGAGAGACC. Its protein is CSAQIDRRET. The CDR3 in full is CSAQIDRRETQYF.

On this clone: The read ends 3 residues before the CDR3 terminus; that terminus is restored from the germline J gene. The V call is TRBV30, the J call TRBJ2-2, with 9 nucleotides matching TRBD1. Unmatched junction bases numbered 9, after V lost 5 bases and J lost 5 bases. Germline V gives CDR1 GTSNPN, CDR2 SVGIG (reference sequence). The CDR3 runs to 15 residues. The DNA read from the CDR3 is TGTGCCTGGGGGGAGGACAGGGGCCCTACCGGGGAG. It encodes CAWGEDRGPTGE. The full CDR3 is CAWGEDRGPTGELFF.

As to this clone: Coverage ceases 3 residues before the CDR3 finishes, and the germline J gene fills in the end. The genes are TRBV19 and TRBJ2-1; tentatively, D is TRBD1 (5 bases). This CDR3 has 17 amino acids. V was shortened by 1 base and J by 0 bases, with 13 bases between the two germline ends. Looked up from germline, CDR1 is LNHDA and CDR2 is SQIVND (reference sequence). The CDR3 DNA, read in part, is TGTGCCAGTAGTATAGGTCAGGGCTATAGCTCCTACAATGAG. Translated, it gives CASSIGQGYSSYNE. The full CDR3 reads CASSIGQGYSSYNEQFF.

Worth noting for this clone: The missing CDR3 end, 3 residues past where the read stops, is filled in from the germline J gene. Distinct nucleotide sequences in the sample also encode this CDR3. The chain joins TRBV29-1 to TRBJ1-3; TRBD1 is a possible D gene (5 bases). The germline CDR1 and CDR2 sequences are SQVTM and ANQGSEA. The CDR3 sequence is 14 residues long. Trimming removed 3 bases from V and 3 bases from J, with 12 bases in between. The CDR3: CSVDSQGVGNTIYF. The CDR3 DNA, read in part, is TGCAGCGTTGACTCGCAGGGAGTTGGAAACACC.

In the case of this clone: The sequence runs out 3 residues before the end of the CDR3; the remainder is reconstructed from the germline J gene. The chain couples TRBV7-9 to TRBJ2-3, with 8 bases lining up with TRBD1. Germline V gives CDR1 SEHNR, CDR2 FQNEAQ (reference sequence). The CDR3 contains 15 residues. CDR3 protein: CASSPRDRQQETQYF. CDR3 DNA (partial): TGTGCCAGCAGCCCCCGGGACAGGCAACAAGAGACG.